This TCR beta chain was recovered during a study of blood T cell repertoires in COVID-19. Turning to the study itself: Material from acute and convalescent COVID-19 was sourced from the United States, Italy and Spain.

How the authors handled the data: The assay estimated nucleated cells by amplifying reference gene primers. The data were produced by immunoSEQ multiplex PCR, yet TCRdb's version contains in-frame clones alone and is incomplete. The V and J calls and clone size come from that table; D and trimming were worked out from the DNA. The sample gives some 370,000 clones, around 91% of which show up once; 6% to 7.5% is in the top ten. The CDR3 is made up of 16 amino acids. The germline CDR1 and CDR2 sequences are SEHNR and FQNEAQ (reference sequence). The J segment lost 2 bases and the V segment lost 4 bases, leaving 8 bases of the junction unmatched.

The chain carries TRBV7-9 and TRBJ2-1; 7 bases map to TRBD2. This clonotype originated in a man aged 18-30 years with active or convalescent COVID-19. What was sequenced was peripheral blood. Here the CDR3 reads CASSSFAGVAYNEQFF. CDR3 bases: TGTGCCAGCAGCTCCTTCGCGGGAGTTGCCTACAATGAGCAGTTCTTC. The full variable domain, its missing parts supplied by reference TRBV7-9 and TRBJ2-1, is DTGVSQNPRHKITKRGQNVTFRCDPISEHNRLYWYRQTLGQGPEFLTYFQNEAQLEKSRLLSDRFSAERPKGSFSTLEIQRTEQGDSAMYLCASSSFAGVAYNEQFFGPGTRLTVL.